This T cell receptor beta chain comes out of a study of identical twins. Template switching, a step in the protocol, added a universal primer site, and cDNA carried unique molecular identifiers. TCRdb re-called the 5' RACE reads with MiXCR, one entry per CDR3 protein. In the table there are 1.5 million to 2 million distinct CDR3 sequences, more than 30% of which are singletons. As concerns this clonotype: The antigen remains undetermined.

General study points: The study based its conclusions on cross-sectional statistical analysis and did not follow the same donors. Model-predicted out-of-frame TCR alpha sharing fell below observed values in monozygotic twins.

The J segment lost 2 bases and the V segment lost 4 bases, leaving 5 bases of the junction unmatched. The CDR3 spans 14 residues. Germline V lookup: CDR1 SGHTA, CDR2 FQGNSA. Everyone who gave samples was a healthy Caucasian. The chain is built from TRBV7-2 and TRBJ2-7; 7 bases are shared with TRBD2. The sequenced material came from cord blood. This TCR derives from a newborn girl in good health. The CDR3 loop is CASSYSGVTYEQYF. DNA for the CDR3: TGTGCCAGCAGCTACAGCGGGGTTACCTACGAGCAGTACTTC. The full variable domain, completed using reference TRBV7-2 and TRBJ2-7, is GAGVSQSPSNKVTEKGKDVELRCDPISGHTALYWYRQSLGQGLEFLIYFQGNSAPDKSGLPSDRFSAERTGGSVSTLTIQRTQQEDSAVYLCASSYSGVTYEQYFGPGTRLTVT.